The entry that follows covers one T cell receptor (beta chain) sequence. The use of a sample-barcoded 5' primer and a J-beta primer mix characterized a second PCR of 7 to 11 cycles. Each CDR3 protein is one row after TCRdb ran MiXCR on the 5' RACE reads. The sample lists about 1.8 million distinct CDR3 sequences; approximately 50% were seen once. This entry is derived from a study of blood T cells in healthy people across ages. The sequenced sample was blood. The sequence was collected from a woman aged 40 to 55 in good health.

The CDR3 is CASSALSGPSLGGYTF. The CDR3, as DNA: TGTGCCAGCAGTGCCCTCTCCGGGCCGAGTCTCGGTGGCTACACCTTC. This chain links TRBV6-4 with TRBJ1-2; D is unclear. CDR3 size: 16 residues. The V and J ends lost 4 bases and 7 bases respectively, with 22 bases between them. Germline V gene sequence: CDR1 MRHNA, CDR2 SNTAGT.